The following is a TCR beta chain sequence with its context. These data belong to a study of blood T cell repertoires in COVID-19. Some clones are missing from TCRdb's copy, which holds only in-frame ones; the method was immunoSEQ multiplex PCR. The sample lists about 210,000 clones; approximately 82% were seen once. The CDR3 has 16 amino acids. The ends lost 4 bases at V and 2 bases at J; junction bases unmatched: 5. Germline V gene data show CDR1 as MDHEN and CDR2 as SYDVKM. The material sequenced was peripheral blood. This chain connects TRBV28 to TRBJ2-1, with 10 bases identical to TRBD1. The clonotype was recovered from a middle-aged man with active or convalescent COVID-19. CDR3 nucleotides: TGTGCCAGCAGTTCCGAGACAGGGGGCCCCTACAATGAGCAGTTCTTC. It codes for CASSSETGGPYNEQFF.